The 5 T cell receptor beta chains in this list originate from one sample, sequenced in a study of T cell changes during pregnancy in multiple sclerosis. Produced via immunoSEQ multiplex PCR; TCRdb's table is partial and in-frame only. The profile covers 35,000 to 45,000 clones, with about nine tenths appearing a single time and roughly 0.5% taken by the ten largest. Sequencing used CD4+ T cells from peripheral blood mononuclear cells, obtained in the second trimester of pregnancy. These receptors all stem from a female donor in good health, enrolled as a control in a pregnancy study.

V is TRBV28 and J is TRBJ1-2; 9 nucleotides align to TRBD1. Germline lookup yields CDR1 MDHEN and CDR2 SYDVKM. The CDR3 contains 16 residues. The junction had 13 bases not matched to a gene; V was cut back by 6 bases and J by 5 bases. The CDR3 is CASSRPNRGREYGYTF. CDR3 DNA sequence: TGTGCCAGCAGCAGACCGAACAGGGGGCGTGAGTATGGCTACACCTTC.

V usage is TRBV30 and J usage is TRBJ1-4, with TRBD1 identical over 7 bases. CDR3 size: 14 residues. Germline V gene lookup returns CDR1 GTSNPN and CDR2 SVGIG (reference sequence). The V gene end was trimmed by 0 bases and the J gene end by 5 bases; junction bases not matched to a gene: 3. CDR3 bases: TGTGCCTGGAGTGTAGGGACAGTGAATGAAAAACTGTTTTTT. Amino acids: CAWSVGTVNEKLFF. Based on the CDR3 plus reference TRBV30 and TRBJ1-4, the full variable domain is SQTIHQWPATLVQPVGSPLSLECTVEGTSNPNLYWYRQAAGRGLQLLFYSVGIGQISSEVPQNLSASRPQDRQFILSSKKLLLSDSGFYLCAWSVGTVNEKLFFGSGTQLSVL.

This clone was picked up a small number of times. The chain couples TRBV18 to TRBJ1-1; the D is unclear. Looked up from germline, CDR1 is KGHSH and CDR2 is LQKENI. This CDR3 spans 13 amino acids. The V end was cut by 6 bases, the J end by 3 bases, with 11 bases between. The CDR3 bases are TGTGCCAGCTCCCTTGGCTTGGACACTGAAGCTTTCTTT. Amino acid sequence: CASSLGLDTEAFF.

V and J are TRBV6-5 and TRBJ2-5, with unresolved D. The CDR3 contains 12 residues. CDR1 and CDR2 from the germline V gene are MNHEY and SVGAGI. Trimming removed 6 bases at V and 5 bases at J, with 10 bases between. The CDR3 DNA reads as TGTGCCAGCAGCGGTAGCCGGGAGACCCAGTACTTC. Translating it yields CASSGSRETQYF.

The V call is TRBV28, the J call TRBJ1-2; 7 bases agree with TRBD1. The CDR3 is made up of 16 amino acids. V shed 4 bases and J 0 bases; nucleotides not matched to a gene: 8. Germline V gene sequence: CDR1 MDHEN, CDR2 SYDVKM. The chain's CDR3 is CASSSIRDRANYGYTF. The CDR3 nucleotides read TGTGCCAGCAGTTCCATCCGGGACAGAGCTAACTATGGCTACACCTTC.